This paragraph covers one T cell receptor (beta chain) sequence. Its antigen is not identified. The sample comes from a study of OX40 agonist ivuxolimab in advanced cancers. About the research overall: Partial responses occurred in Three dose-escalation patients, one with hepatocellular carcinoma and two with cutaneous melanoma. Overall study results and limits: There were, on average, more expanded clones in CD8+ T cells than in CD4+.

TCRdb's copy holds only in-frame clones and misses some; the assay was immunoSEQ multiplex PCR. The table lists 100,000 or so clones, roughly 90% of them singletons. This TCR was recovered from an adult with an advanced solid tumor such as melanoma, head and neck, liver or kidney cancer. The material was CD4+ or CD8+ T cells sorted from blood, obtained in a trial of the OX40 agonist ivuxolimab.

The CDR3 loop reads CAISETAGETQYF. CDR3 DNA sequence: TGTGCCATCAGTGAGACGGCGGGAGAGACCCAGTACTTC. The rearrangement uses TRBV10-3 and TRBJ2-5; possible D gene TRBD2, 5 bases. Germline CDR1 is ENHRY and CDR2 is SYGVKD. Trimming removed 2 bases at V and 4 bases at J, with 8 bases between. The CDR3 is made up of 13 amino acids.